This TCR beta chain was sequenced during a study of vaccination effects on CD4 cells after COVID-19 (dated 2022 in TCRdb). In the study overall: Participants received two doses of either the BNT162b2 or the mRNA-1273 mRNA SARS-CoV-2 vaccine. Cultures from other donors in the study were sequenced with the Oncomine TCR Beta short-read assay on an Illumina iSeq 100. Altogether, about 10 COVID-19 convalescent patients and several SARS-CoV-2-naive healthy vaccine recipients made up the full study. The study compared SARS-CoV-2 spike-specific CD4+ TCR repertoires before and after mRNA vaccination in COVID-19 convalescent patients and infection-naive vaccine recipients.

To note about this clone: Its antigen is not yet known. No much larger clone exists at a distance of one base, and base qualities are not known.

General conclusions and limits of the study: The study was limited by a small number of convalescent patients, and early post-infection timepoints were lacking. Among healthy vaccine recipients, nearly all vaccine-induced clones were SARS-CoV-2 mono-reactive, and only 1 of 255 was cross-reactive with common cold coronaviruses. Both infection-induced and vaccine-induced clones contracted markedly at late post-vaccination timepoints, which is consistent with waning T cell responses.

Relative to germline, V is 9 bases shorter and J is 0 bases shorter, with 10 bases between their ends. CDR1 SGHNT and CDR2 YYREEE are derived from the germline V gene (reference sequence). From cysteine to phenylalanine, the CDR3 is 13 amino acids long. Only CDR3 DNA is held: 39 bases, read in frame from base 1. Receptors were amplified or captured by the immunoSEQ multiplex PCR assay. DNA from the cultured and isolated CD4+ T cells underwent TCR beta CDR3 sequencing. The paper's data handling went like this. Non-productive TCR sequences were discarded, and reads were trimmed to the CDR3 region, with only CDR3s of 7 or more amino acids retained. The MANAFEST web app was used to pick out antigen-specific clonotypes by comparing their expansion in peptide wells with that in reference cultures. For clones to be considered positive, expansion at FDR<0.05 versus reference and all other wells, an odds ratio above 5, and a frequency above 0.1% in two replicate wells were required. Cross-reactive clonotypes were defined as significantly expanded in SARS-CoV-2 spike wells and in at least one common cold coronavirus spike condition. Levenshtein distance calculated with the stringdist R package was used to assess CDR3 similarity, and unrooted trees were constructed with ape in R 3.6.1. This is the immuneACCESS table as TCRdb keeps it, with only in-frame sequences that have V and J called. A part of the clones is gone; compared with another copy, unresolved V genes explain less than half, and the rest is unexplained. The DNA gave D and trimming, while V, J and clone size come from that table. The sample includes 40,000 to 45,000 clones, with 70% observed a single time. The biggest ten clones account for roughly 24% of the sample.

To identify antigen-specific CD4+ T cell clonotypes by their expansion, the ViraFEST assay first stimulated PBMC with viral peptide pools and then applied TCR sequencing. After more than 9 days of culture, CD4+ T cells were isolated with the EasySep CD4+ T cell isolation kit. Negative nucleocapsid antibody results before and after vaccination confirmed that the healthy vaccine recipients had no prior SARS-CoV-2 infection. Some 1.9 million PBMC per well were cultured with about 9.6 ug/ml peptides in IMDM containing roughly 5% human AB serum, about 9.7 IU/ml IL-2 and gentamicin. On days 3 and 7, half of the culture medium was replaced with fresh IL-2-containing medium. Each peptide stimulation condition was cultured in triplicate wells unless otherwise noted. PBMC were separated from whole blood using Ficoll-Paque Plus gradient centrifugation and were then either cryopreserved at -140C or used fresh. The overlapping peptide pools covered the spike proteins of SARS-CoV-2 as well as those of the common cold coronaviruses HCoV-NL63, HCoV-OC43 and HCoV-229E. The QIAamp micro DNA kit was used to extract genomic DNA from the cultured CD4+ T cells.

The sequences come from CD4+ T cells from PBMCs cultured with HCoV-OC43 spike peptides, collected before COVID-19 vaccination. The intended sense of this specimen's cell subset or site label: HCoV-OC43 spike overlapping peptide pool stimulation. The sequence joins TRBV5-4 to TRBJ2-1, with the D segment identity uncertain. This TCR was recovered from a human donor who received a COVID-19 vaccine. Here the CDR3 is given as CATSGSSYNEQFF. The nucleotides read TGTGCCACTTCGGGCAGCTCCTACAATGAGCAGTTCTTC.